This T cell receptor (beta chain) was obtained from a study of blood T cell repertoires in COVID-19. The overall study: Material from acute and convalescent COVID-19 was sourced from the United States, Italy and Spain. T cells, B-cell-depleted T cells, or PBMCs supplied cDNA or gDNA.

Sequencing used immunoSEQ multiplex PCR; TCRdb keeps in-frame clones, though not all of them. The repertoire holds 110,000 or so clones, with approximately 80% as singletons. CDR1 and CDR2 from the germline V gene are SNHLY and FYNNEI. V shed 6 bases, J shed 4 bases, and the junction held 5 bases outside the gene matches. This CDR3 has 15 residues. The sample comprised peripheral blood. The receptor was derived from an older woman with acute or convalescent COVID-19. V gene TRBV2 combines with J gene TRBJ2-1, with 11 bases identical to TRBD2. CDR3 protein: CASRETSGEYNEQFF. The CDR3 DNA reads as TGTGCCAGCAGGGAGACTAGCGGGGAATACAATGAGCAGTTCTTC.